The 30 T cell receptor beta chains given below trace back to one sample, sequenced in a study of response to subunit inactivated influenza vaccine. TCRdb itself ran the RT-PCR reads through MiXCR, one entry per CDR3 protein. The table lists 500,000 to 650,000 distinct CDR3 sequences, 7.6% of them singletons. Sequencing used PBMCs from blood, obtained less than 30 months after vaccination. The receptors shown here come from a man aged 45 to 70 who received an inactivated influenza vaccine.

In this sample, this clonotype turned up many times. This CDR3 reads CASRGSGRTQTNTGELFF. As DNA, the CDR3 is TGCGCCAGCAGAGGTAGCGGGAGGACTCAGACGAACACCGGGGAGCTGTTTTTT. This sequence joins TRBV5-1 and TRBJ2-2; 10 bases are shared with TRBD2. CDR1 and CDR2 from the germline V gene are SGHRS and YFSETQ. The CDR3 extends over 18 amino acids. The V gene end was trimmed by 5 bases and the J gene end by 0 bases; junction bases not matched to a gene: 10.

The V call is TRBV2, the J call TRBJ2-5; the D gene is possibly TRBD2 (5 bases). The germline V gene encodes CDR1 SNHLY and CDR2 FYNNEI. The CDR3 is made up of 14 amino acids. The ends were cut back, 0 bases at V and 2 bases at J, with 7 bases in the middle. The CDR3 sequence is CASSEAKRQETQYF. CDR3 in DNA: TGTGCCAGCAGTGAAGCTAAGCGGCAAGAGACCCAGTACTTC. The whole variable domain, filled in from reference TRBV2 and TRBJ2-5, reads EPEVTQTPSHQVTQMGQEVILRCVPISNHLYFYWYRQILGQKVEFLVSFYNNEISEKSEIFDDQFSVERPDGSNFTLKIRSTKLEDSAMYFCASSEAKRQETQYFGPGTRLLVL.

This clonotype turned up a few times. The chain is built from TRBV11-2 and TRBJ2-7; a possible D gene is TRBD2 (5 bases). This CDR3 has 15 residues. Germline CDR1 and CDR2: SGHAT and FQNNGV. Deletions cut 7 bases from V and 3 bases from J, with 19 bases between. The CDR3 region has the DNA TGTGCCAGCACCATAAACGTATGGGAGAGCTACGAGCAGTACTTC. Translating it yields CASTINVWESYEQYF.

This clonotype was found a few times. The V call is TRBV2, the J call TRBJ1-1; D might be TRBD1 (5 bases). CDR1 and CDR2 (germline): SNHLY, FYNNEI. V was shortened by 4 bases and J by 7 bases, with 13 bases between the two germline ends. This CDR3 has 13 amino acids. The CDR3, as DNA: TGTGCCAGCAGTGTCTGGGGGACTAATGAAGCTTTCTTT. It is translated as CASSVWGTNEAFF.

This clonotype appeared a few times. V usage is TRBV4-3 and J usage is TRBJ2-1; possibly TRBD1 or TRBD2 for D (5 bases each). Germline loops: CDR1 LGHNA, CDR2 YSLEER. V lost 1 base and J 13 bases, leaving 20 bases between the germline ends. The CDR3 length is 15 residues. CDR3 amino acids: CASSQAANQGVFQFF. CDR3 coding DNA: TGCGCCAGCAGCCAAGCTGCGAATCAGGGAGTCTTCCAGTTCTTC.

Many counts were recorded for this clonotype. The chain employs TRBV6-1 and TRBJ2-1; 8 bases line up with TRBD2. Germline assignment: CDR1 MNHNS and CDR2 SASEGT. CDR3 length: 17 residues. With V trimmed by 7 bases and J by 8 bases, 19 bases remained unmatched. In DNA, the CDR3 is TGTGCCAGCACCCACTCCGGATCAGGGCTAGCGGGCGATGAGCAGTTCTTC. Translation gives CASTHSGSGLAGDEQFF.

This clonotype was counted only a few times. The chain combines TRBV6-2 or TRBV6-3 with TRBJ1-5, with 12 nucleotides matching TRBD1. Germline CDR1 and CDR2: MNHEY and SVGEGT. This CDR3 region has 18 residues. With 8 bases clipped from V and 3 bases from J, the junction kept 14 bases outside the gene matches. The CDR3 reads CASRDWDRGRLDNQPQHF. The CDR3 nucleotides are TGTGCCAGCCGCGATTGGGACAGGGGGCGGTTGGACAATCAGCCCCAGCATTTT.

This clonotype was recorded at least ten times. The chain is built from TRBV5-1 and TRBJ1-2, with D possibly matching TRBD1 (6 bases). This CDR3 is 15 amino acids long. Germline V gene sequence: CDR1 SGHRS, CDR2 YFSETQ. V lost 0 bases and J 6 bases, leaving 15 bases between the germline ends. CDR3 bases: TGCGCCAGCAGCTTGGAACAGGGTGTATCGGATGGCTACACCTTC. Translated: CASSLEQGVSDGYTF.

The rearrangement joins TRBV5-5 to TRBJ2-2; TRBD2 agrees at 14 bases. CDR3 length: 17 residues. V shed 0 bases and J 4 bases; nucleotides not matched to a gene: 2. Germline V lookup: CDR1 SGHKS, CDR2 YYEKEE (reference sequence). Here the CDR3 reads CASSLVTSGRVTGELFF. The DNA of the CDR3 is TGTGCCAGCAGCTTGGTGACTAGCGGGAGGGTCACCGGGGAGCTGTTTTTT.

In this sample, this clonotype turned up many times. This rearrangement joins TRBV27 to TRBJ1-1; D may be TRBD1 (5 bases). Trimming stripped 3 bases from V and 5 bases from J, with 10 bases between. The CDR3 is made up of 13 amino acids. The germline V gene encodes CDR1 MNHEY and CDR2 SMNVEV (reference sequence). CDR3 bases: TGTGCCAGCAGTTTTGTGGGGGATACTGAAGCTTTCTTT. It specifies CASSFVGDTEAFF.

The CDR3 nucleotides read TGCAGCGTTGTATGGGGTTCCTACAATGAGCAGTTCTTC. This codes for CSVVWGSYNEQFF. This chain uses TRBV29-1 with TRBJ2-1; D is unresolved. Germline values: CDR1 SQVTM, CDR2 ANQGSEA. Trimming left V 4 bases short and J 1 base short, with 8 bases between. This CDR3 contains 13 residues.

The sample holds a few counts of this clonotype. This chain connects TRBV12-3 or TRBV12-4 to TRBJ2-7; D remains ambiguous. The CDR3 contains 12 residues. The V end was cut by 3 bases, the J end by 3 bases, with 6 bases between. For the CDR3, the DNA is TGTGCCAGCAGTTTTGACAACTACGAGCAGTACTTC. Protein sequence: CASSFDNYEQYF.

This clonotype was seen more than once but under ten times. This chain connects TRBV7-2 to TRBJ1-1; D not certain. Germline values: CDR1 SGHTA, CDR2 FQGNSA. Between the trimmed V and J ends, which lost 7 bases and 8 bases, there was a span of 17 bases. The CDR3 contains 13 residues. CDR3 nucleotide sequence: TGTGCCAGCACCTCCCCGGGGAAGAGAGAAGCTTTCTTT. It specifies CASTSPGKREAFF.

This clonotype was counted many times. The V and J genes are TRBV3-1 and TRBJ1-2; 7 bases are shared with TRBD1. The CDR3 totals 13 residues. The germline V gene encodes CDR1 LGHDT and CDR2 YNNKEL (reference sequence). Trimming took 6 bases from V and 6 from J; bases not matched to a gene: 7. DNA for the CDR3: TGTGCCAGCAGGACCAGGGGGATGGATGGCTACACCTTC. It translates to CASRTRGMDGYTF.

This clonotype was picked up a small number of times. The V call is TRBV6-1, the J call TRBJ1-5, with a possible D match to TRBD1 (6 bases). The CDR3 is 14 residues long. V was cut by 4 bases and J by 6 bases, with 13 bases left in between. The V gene's germline CDR1 is MNHNS and CDR2 SASEGT. Here the CDR3 reads CASSGTVGPQPQHF. DNA for the CDR3: TGTGCCAGCAGTGGGACAGTCGGTCCTCAGCCCCAGCATTTT.

This clonotype has only a few counts. The gene calls are TRBV4-3 and TRBJ2-4; perhaps D is TRBD1 or TRBD2 (6 bases each). The CDR3 length is 16 residues. CDR1 is LGHNA, CDR2 YSLEER, per germline. The germline V and J ends were trimmed by 0 bases and 9 bases, with 18 bases remaining between them. The CDR3 is CASSQDFRGRRSIQYF. The CDR3 nucleotides are TGCGCCAGCAGCCAAGATTTCCGGGGGCGCCGTAGCATTCAGTACTTC.

This clonotype appeared a few times. The chain uses TRBV6-2 or TRBV6-3 and TRBJ1-4, with unresolved D. Deletions cut 2 bases from V and 0 bases from J, with 13 bases between. This CDR3 is 17 amino acids long. CDR1 is MNHEY, CDR2 SVGEGT, per germline. The CDR3 sequence: CASSYAWAGPTNEKLFF. In DNA, the CDR3 is TGTGCCAGCAGTTACGCCTGGGCGGGTCCAACTAATGAAAAACTGTTTTTT.

Only a few counts were recorded for this clonotype. V gene TRBV2 combines with J gene TRBJ2-3, with TRBD2 as a possible D gene (6 bases). Trimming pared 6 bases from V and 0 bases from J, leaving 22 bases between. CDR1 and CDR2 from the germline V gene are SNHLY and FYNNEI. The CDR3 is made up of 18 amino acids. The CDR3 bases are TGTGCCAGCAGGCACGCCCCTAGGAGGGCACTAAGCACAGATACGCAGTATTTT. Its translation is CASRHAPRRALSTDTQYF.

This clonotype was detected only a few times. This sequence joins TRBV28 and TRBJ2-3, with no clear D. Trimming cost V 5 bases and J 3 bases, with 15 bases left between them. Germline lookup yields CDR1 MDHEN and CDR2 SYDVKM. This CDR3 is built from 15 residues. DNA for the CDR3: TGTGCCAGCAGTCCAGGATCAGGATTAACAGATACGCAGTATTTT. Residues: CASSPGSGLTDTQYF.

The chain is built from TRBV3-1 and TRBJ1-3; the D gene is possibly TRBD1 (6 bases). The CDR3 length is 16 residues. Trimming took 0 bases from V and 9 from J, leaving 18 bases between them. CDR1 LGHDT and CDR2 YNNKEL come from the germline V gene (reference sequence). The CDR3 spells CASSQDAAGAGGTIYF. In DNA form, the CDR3 reads TGTGCCAGCAGCCAAGATGCGGCGGGGGCAGGAGGCACCATATATTTT.

This clonotype was seen only a few times. The chain is built from TRBV12-3 or TRBV12-4 and TRBJ2-1; 7 bases agree with TRBD1. V shed 5 bases, J shed 9 bases, and the junction held 10 bases outside the gene matches. This CDR3 has 14 residues. For the CDR3, the DNA is TGTGCCAGCAGTCCCCTCCGGGACAGCGCTGAGCAGTTCTTC. It specifies CASSPLRDSAEQFF.

This clonotype was seen a handful of times. The chain couples TRBV5-1 to TRBJ1-2; D uncertain. V lost 6 bases and J lost 2, with 14 bases in between. The germline V gene has CDR1 SGHRS and CDR2 YFSETQ. This CDR3 contains 14 residues. CDR3 nucleotides: TGCGCCAGCAAAGCACAGCCACGGAACTATGGCTACACCTTC. Its translation is CASKAQPRNYGYTF.

Many counts were recorded for this clonotype. The rearrangement uses TRBV5-1 and TRBJ2-7; D ambiguous. With 4 bases removed from V and 4 bases from J, the gap between germline ends came to 15 bases. The CDR3 extends over 14 amino acids. In germline, CDR1 is SGHRS, CDR2 YFSETQ. The CDR3 protein is CASSPPNSPYEQYF. The CDR3 nucleotides read TGCGCCAGCAGCCCGCCCAACAGCCCTTACGAGCAGTACTTC.

This clonotype has a count of ten or more. The chain couples TRBV7-9 to TRBJ1-1; D remains unclear. In germline, CDR1 is SEHNR, CDR2 FQNEAQ (reference sequence). The germline V and J ends were trimmed by 1 base and 10 bases, with 16 bases remaining between them. The CDR3 contains 14 residues. The CDR3 region has the DNA TGTGCCAGCAGCTTAGGGGAGCCAACCGGAGGAGCTTTCTTT. Its protein product is CASSLGEPTGGAFF. Full variable domain (missing parts from reference TRBV7-9 and TRBJ1-1): DTGVSQNPRHKITKRGQNVTFRCDPISEHNRLYWYRQTLGQGPEFLTYFQNEAQLEKSRLLSDRFSAERPKGSFSTLEIQRTEQGDSAMYLCASSLGEPTGGAFFGQGTRLTVV.

There are a few counts of this clonotype. V usage is TRBV11-2 and J usage is TRBJ2-2; D perhaps matches TRBD2 (6 bases). The CDR3 sequence is 17 residues long. The germline V gene encodes CDR1 SGHAT and CDR2 FQNNGV. The V gene lost 7 bases and the J gene lost 5 bases, with 23 bases spanning the gap. The CDR3 here is CASTGSNGRERTGELFF. The CDR3 DNA is TGTGCCAGCACGGGCTCCAATGGTCGGGAGAGGACCGGGGAGCTGTTTTTT.

V is TRBV5-1 and J is TRBJ2-5; 9 bases match TRBD1. Germline CDR1 SGHRS, CDR2 YFSETQ. The CDR3 is 14 residues long. Losses at the gene ends were 4 bases for V and 3 bases for J; bases not matched to a gene: 4. CDR3 sequence (DNA): TGCGCCAGCAGCCGAAGACAGGGGGAAGAGACCCAGTACTTC. Its protein is CASSRRQGEETQYF.

The table lists this clonotype with a few counts. The chain recombines TRBV5-1 with TRBJ2-3; TRBD1 aligns across 7 bases. The CDR3 runs 14 residues. V trimming: 4 bases; J trimming: 1 base; junction bases outside the gene matches: 3. Germline V gene lookup returns CDR1 SGHRS and CDR2 YFSETQ. The CDR3 DNA sequence: TGCGCCAGCAGCATCGGACAGGGCACAGATACGCAGTATTTT. Its protein is CASSIGQGTDTQYF. Full variable domain (remainder filled in from reference TRBV5-1 and TRBJ2-3): KAGVTQTPRYLIKTRGQQVTLSCSPISGHRSVSWYQQTPGQGLQFLFEYFSETQRNKGNFPGRFSGRQFSNSRSEMNVSTLELGDSALYLCASSIGQGTDTQYFGPGTRLTVL.

This clonotype occurred a few times. The gene calls are TRBV4-1 and TRBJ2-7; TRBD1 might be the D (6 bases). The CDR3 sequence is 14 residues long. V lost 4 bases, J lost 4 bases, and 14 bases lay in between. The V gene's germline CDR1 is MGHRA and CDR2 YSYEKL. CDR3 residues: CASSPKTGGYEQYF. For the CDR3, the DNA is TGCGCCAGCAGCCCCAAGACAGGCGGATACGAGCAGTACTTC.

This rearrangement joins TRBV28 to TRBJ2-6; D is perhaps TRBD1 (5 bases). Trimming took off 3 bases at V and 0 bases at J, with 12 bases between the two ends. CDR1 is MDHEN, CDR2 SYDVKM, per germline. This CDR3 is 17 amino acids long. The CDR3 DNA is TGTGCCAGCAGTTTCCTCTTAGGGGTCTCTGGGGCCAACGTCCTGACTTTC. This codes for CASSFLLGVSGANVLTF. Together with reference TRBV28 and TRBJ2-6, the CDR3 gives the full variable domain: DVKVTQSSRYLVKRTGEKVFLECVQDMDHENMFWYRQDPGLGLRLIYFSYDVKMKEKGDIPEGYSVSREKKERFSLILESASTNQTSMYLCASSFLLGVSGANVLTFGAGSRLTVL.

This clonotype was counted only a few times. The J gene is TRBJ1-5, the V gene TRBV6-5; TRBD1 matches at 10 bases. The CDR3 has 15 residues. Germline assignment: CDR1 MNHEY and CDR2 SVGAGI. The ends lost 2 bases at V and 3 bases at J; junction bases unmatched: 1. DNA for the CDR3: TGTGCCAGCAGTTACGGGACAGGGGTCAATCAGCCCCAGCATTTT. This translates into CASSYGTGVNQPQHF.